A selection of T cell receptor beta chains follows, all from one sample in a study of regulatory T cells in long-lasting Graves disease. MiXCR, run by TCRdb on the multiplex PCR reads, gives a single entry per CDR3 protein. The repertoire has 350,000 to 500,000 distinct CDR3 sequences, 15% to 20% of them found once; the top ten carry about 11%. In addition, the sample was reused for a study of T cells in Graves' hyperthyroidism and ophthalmopathy.

The sample was peripheral blood mononuclear cells (PBMCs), taken at new diagnosis, from a patient treated with antithyroid drugs. These TCRs come from a woman between 25 and 40 years old with Graves disease. Both conserved end residues are part of each CDR3. Each record gives: clone size, J gene, CDR3 length, V gene, CDR3 protein. Only some rows state a clone size, as once, few, many or a class for expanded clones.

abundance: .
j_gene: TRBJ1-4
len: 15
v_gene: TRBV7-8
CDR3aa: CASSLAGGSNEKLFF

abundance: many
j_gene: TRBJ2-7
len: 15
v_gene: TRBV7-9
CDR3aa: CASSQPGQGYYEQYF

abundance: .
j_gene: TRBJ2-3
len: 17
v_gene: TRBV3-1
CDR3aa: CASSPRGLAGDSDTQYF

abundance: many
j_gene: TRBJ2-1
len: 13
v_gene: TRBV3-1
CDR3aa: CASSPPPYNEQFF

abundance: few
j_gene: TRBJ2-3
len: 15
v_gene: TRBV20-1
CDR3aa: CSASGLAGATDTQYF

abundance: .
j_gene: TRBJ2-3
len: 14
v_gene: TRBV6-5
CDR3aa: CASSYSPRRDTQYF

abundance: .
j_gene: TRBJ2-2
len: 14
v_gene: TRBV11-2
CDR3aa: CASTRDGVTGELFF

abundance: .
j_gene: TRBJ1-2
len: 12
v_gene: TRBV28
CDR3aa: CASSLGEDGYTF

abundance: .
j_gene: TRBJ1-2
len: 14
v_gene: TRBV7-9
CDR3aa: CASSRDYGFGGYTF

abundance: few
j_gene: TRBJ1-6
len: 14
v_gene: TRBV28
CDR3aa: CASSFSGESSPLHF

abundance: few
j_gene: TRBJ2-1
len: 13
v_gene: TRBV29-1
CDR3aa: CSVSRVSYNEQFF

abundance: few
j_gene: TRBJ2-1
len: 12
v_gene: TRBV7-9
CDR3aa: CASSPMINEQFF

abundance: .
j_gene: TRBJ1-5
len: 12
v_gene: TRBV20-1
CDR3aa: CSAKQGDQPQHF

abundance: few
j_gene: TRBJ2-1
len: 16
v_gene: TRBV19
CDR3aa: CASSPSLAGVNNEQFF

abundance: .
j_gene: TRBJ1-5
len: 15
v_gene: TRBV11-2
CDR3aa: CASSSRGTENQPQHF